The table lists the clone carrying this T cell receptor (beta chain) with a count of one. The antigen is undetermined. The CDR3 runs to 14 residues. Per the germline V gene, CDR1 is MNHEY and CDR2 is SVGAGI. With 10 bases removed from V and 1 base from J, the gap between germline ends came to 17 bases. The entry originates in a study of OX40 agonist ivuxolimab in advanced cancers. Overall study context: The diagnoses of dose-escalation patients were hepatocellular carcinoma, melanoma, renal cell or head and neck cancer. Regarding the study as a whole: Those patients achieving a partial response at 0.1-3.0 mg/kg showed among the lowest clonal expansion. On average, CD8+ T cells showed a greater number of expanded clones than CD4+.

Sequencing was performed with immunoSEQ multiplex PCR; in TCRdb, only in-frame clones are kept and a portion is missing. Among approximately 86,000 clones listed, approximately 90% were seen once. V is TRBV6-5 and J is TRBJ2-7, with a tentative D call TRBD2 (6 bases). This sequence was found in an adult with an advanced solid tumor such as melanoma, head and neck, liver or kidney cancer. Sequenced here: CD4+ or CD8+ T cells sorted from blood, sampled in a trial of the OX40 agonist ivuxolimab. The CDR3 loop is CAIRRGGSSYEQYF. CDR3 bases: TGTGCCATCAGGCGGGGCGGTTCATCCTACGAGCAGTACTTC.